This T cell receptor (beta chain) was recovered during a study of shared clonotypes between healthy human individuals. The method was immunoSEQ multiplex PCR; TCRdb's version includes in-frame clones alone and lacks a portion of them. The data show 2 million to 2.5 million clones, with about nine tenths seen just once and roughly 0.34% held by the top ten. The investigators split CD4+ cells into a CD45RA+ naive subset and a CD45RA-negative memory subset. This CDR3 has 17 residues. V lost 0 bases and J 9 bases, leaving 20 bases between the germline ends. Germline lookup yields CDR1 LNHNV and CDR2 YYDKDF (reference sequence).

The chain joins TRBV15 to TRBJ2-2; D possibly corresponds to TRBD1 (5 bases). The sequence derives from a young man in good health. Some clones in this sample may be carry-over from other donors' samples. The sequenced material came from naive CD4+ T cells from PBMCs. The subset is: CD45RA+ positively selected. In nucleotides, the CDR3 is TGTGCCACCAGCAGAGATGGGTACAGGTTACCCATCTGGGAGCTGTTTTTT. Amino acid sequence: CATSRDGYRLPIWELFF.